This T cell receptor beta chain emerged from a study of read filtering for tumor transcriptome and immune sequencing. The CDR3 sequence is 16 residues long. Germline lookup yields CDR1 SGHAT and CDR2 FQNNGV. The library was built from about 400 ng RNA with molecular barcoded adaptors for alpha/delta and beta/gamma chains. Using its own MiXCR run on the reads, TCRdb lists one record per CDR3 protein. The sample yields 35,000 to 40,000 distinct CDR3 sequences, around 13% seen once. This clonotype was counted between two and nine times. A much bigger clone sits one base away, suggesting this may be a read error.

This sequence originates from a donor over 35 with multiple myeloma. This rearrangement joins TRBV11-2 to TRBJ2-7; TRBD2 aligns across 9 bases. Sequencing was carried out using a population of CD138-negative cells sorted from bone marrow. The CDR3 nucleotides read TGTGCCACCAGCTTAGACGGGACTAGCATCACCTACGAGCAGTACTTC. Protein: CATSLDGTSITYEQYF.